The 24 T cell receptor beta chains given below trace back to one sample, sequenced in a study of shared clonotypes between healthy human individuals. The data were produced by immunoSEQ multiplex PCR, yet TCRdb's version contains in-frame clones alone and is incomplete. The repertoire holds over 2 million clones, with 95% as singletons. The sample comprised naive CD4+ T cells sorted from blood. Described subset: CD45RA+ positively selected. These receptors all stem from a man in his late teens or twenties in good health.

The rearrangement links TRBV4-1 to TRBJ1-2; D gene ambiguous. The CDR3 runs 16 residues. The germline gives CDR1 MGHRA, CDR2 YSYEKL. Trimming cost V 0 bases and J 3 bases, with 14 bases left between them. The CDR3 nucleotides read TGCGCCAGCAGCCAAGAGGGGAAGGGTGGGGACTATGGCTACACCTTC. This translates into CASSQEGKGGDYGYTF.

This clone was recorded only once. The rearrangement joins TRBV6-5 to TRBJ1-5; D gene unclear. Germline CDR1 MNHEY, CDR2 SVGAGI. V lost 4 bases and J 2 bases, leaving 12 bases between the germline ends. The CDR3 has 15 residues. The CDR3 region is CASSSNYVGNQPQHF. In nucleotides, the CDR3 is TGTGCCAGCAGTTCAAATTACGTAGGCAATCAGCCCCAGCATTTT.

The chain employs TRBV5-6 and TRBJ2-7; D not resolved. Trimming stripped 7 bases from V and 2 bases from J, with 19 bases between. CDR3 length: 15 amino acids. Looked up from germline, CDR1 is SGHDT and CDR2 is YYEEEE. The chain's CDR3 is CASYPRAERPYEQYF. The CDR3 bases are TGTGCCAGCTATCCTCGGGCGGAGAGACCCTACGAGCAGTACTTC.

The chain couples TRBV30 to TRBJ1-3; D possibly corresponds to TRBD1 (6 bases). The CDR3 extends over 16 amino acids. The germline gives CDR1 GTSNPN, CDR2 SVGIG (reference sequence). The germline V and J ends were trimmed by 1 base and 0 bases, with 13 bases remaining between them. The CDR3 DNA reads as TGTGCCTGGAGTGGGCGTCAGGGGCTCTCTGGAAACACCATATATTTT. Its translation is CAWSGRQGLSGNTIYF.

This clone was counted once. The V call is TRBV7-2, the J call TRBJ1-4; no reliable D call. The CDR3 extends over 15 amino acids. Trimming took off 1 base at V and 7 bases at J, with 13 bases between the two ends. Germline assignment: CDR1 SGHTA and CDR2 FQGNSA. CDR3 bases: TGTGCCAGCAGCTTAGAGGGAGTTCCAGCTGAAAAACTGTTTTTT. Translation: CASSLEGVPAEKLFF.

The rearrangement uses TRBV11-3 and TRBJ2-2; D call uncertain. The CDR3 has 12 residues. Germline V lookup: CDR1 SGHNT, CDR2 YENEEA. Trimming removed 7 bases from V and 1 base from J, with 4 bases in between. CDR3 amino acids: CASTQNTGELFF. The DNA of the CDR3 is TGTGCCAGCACGCAGAACACCGGGGAGCTGTTTTTT.

The rearrangement joins TRBV4-2 to TRBJ2-3; D is perhaps TRBD2 (6 bases). Germline-derived CDR1 and CDR2 are LGHNA and YNFKEQ. The V end lost 3 bases, the J end lost 0 bases, and 10 bases lay between the germline ends. The CDR3 has 15 amino acids. In DNA form, the CDR3 reads TGTGCCAGCAGCCAGAGCGGGTCTAGCACAGATACGCAGTATTTT. Translation: CASSQSGSSTDTQYF.

The rearrangement links TRBV7-9 to TRBJ2-4; 10 bases fit TRBD1. The CDR3 runs 18 residues. V lost 5 bases and J lost 0; bases outside the gene matches: 10. CDR1 and CDR2 (germline): SEHNR, FQNEAQ (reference sequence). In DNA form, the CDR3 reads TGTGCCAGCAGCCCCCGGGACAGGGGCCCCCTAGCCAAAAACATTCAGTACTTC. Its translation: CASSPRDRGPLAKNIQYF.

Concerning this clone itself: Other DNA sequences in this specimen translate into the identical CDR3. J is TRBJ2-2 and V is TRBV6-5, with a tentative D call TRBD2 (5 bases). V lost 6 bases, J lost 6 bases, and 8 bases lay in between. Germline CDR1 is MNHEY and CDR2 is SVGAGI. CDR3 length: 12 amino acids. The CDR3 bases are TGTGCCAGCAGCCGCGGGTCCGGGGAGCTGTTTTTT. Its translation is CASSRGSGELFF.

The chain links TRBV18 to TRBJ1-2; 7 bases align to TRBD1. CDR1 and CDR2 from the germline V gene are KGHSH and LQKENI. The length of the CDR3 is 12 residues. The V gene end was trimmed by 5 bases and the J gene end by 12 bases; junction bases not matched to a gene: 9. The CDR3 DNA is TGTGCCAGCTCAGGGACAGACGCTCCACACACCTTC. Translating it yields CASSGTDAPHTF.

This chain uses TRBV9 with TRBJ2-2, with D possibly being TRBD1 or TRBD2 (6 bases each). The CDR3 totals 14 residues. The ends were cut back, 2 bases at V and 6 bases at J, with 11 bases in the middle. Per germline, CDR1 SGDLS and CDR2 YYNGEE. The chain's CDR3 is CASSVEGEAGELFF. The CDR3 bases are TGTGCCAGCAGCGTGGAGGGGGAGGCCGGGGAGCTGTTTTTT.

This chain links TRBV18 with TRBJ1-6; 7 bases fit TRBD1. The CDR3 has 16 residues. V trimming: 2 bases; J trimming: 4 bases; junction bases outside the gene matches: 5. Germline lookup yields CDR1 KGHSH and CDR2 LQKENI. The CDR3 nucleotides read TGTGCCAGCTCACCATATCCGGGACAGTATAATTCACCCCTCCACTTT. Its protein product is CASSPYPGQYNSPLHF.

The genes are TRBV19 and TRBJ1-1; no definite D call. Per the germline V gene, CDR1 is LNHDA and CDR2 is SQIVND (reference sequence). Trimming stripped 7 bases from V and 8 bases from J, with 17 bases between. The CDR3 runs to 13 residues. CDR3 bases: TGTGCCAGTAATCGGAACCGAGGGAGAGAAGCTTTCTTT. It codes for CASNRNRGREAFF.

This sequence joins TRBV6-1 and TRBJ1-1; D is unresolved. Germline V CDR1 and CDR2: MNHNS, SASEGT. The germline V and J ends were trimmed by 5 bases and 2 bases, with 9 bases remaining between them. The length of the CDR3 is 13 residues. This CDR3 is CASSPYLNTEAFF. The CDR3 DNA sequence: TGTGCCAGCAGTCCTTATCTAAACACTGAAGCTTTCTTT.

V and J are TRBV9 and TRBJ1-5, with D possibly matching TRBD1 (6 bases). Germline-derived CDR1 and CDR2 are SGDLS and YYNGEE. This CDR3 has 15 residues. The V end lost 2 bases, the J end lost 1 base, and 10 bases lay between the germline ends. CDR3 DNA sequence: TGTGCCAGCAGCGTCGACGGGACAAGCAATCAGCCCCAGCATTTT. This encodes CASSVDGTSNQPQHF.

The chain couples TRBV2 to TRBJ1-3; 9 bases are a match to TRBD1. V was pared by 7 bases and J by 6 bases, with 10 bases of the junction left unmatched. This CDR3 spans 15 amino acids. In germline, CDR1 is SNHLY, CDR2 FYNNEI. Here the CDR3 DNA reads TGTGCCAGCACCCTGGACAGGGGCAGGGAAAACACCATATATTTT. It codes for CASTLDRGRENTIYF.

The rearrangement uses TRBV5-6 and TRBJ1-4, with D perhaps matching TRBD1 (6 bases). The CDR3 is 14 residues long. CDR1 and CDR2 (germline): SGHDT, YYEEEE. V shed 6 bases and J shed 5 bases, with 14 bases lying between them. The CDR3 region has the DNA TGTGCCAGCAAATCGACAGGAGAGAATGAAAAACTGTTTTTT. It is translated as CASKSTGENEKLFF.

The CDR3 DNA follows: TGCGCCAGCAGCCATGGGGGAAAAATCGGACGGGAGCAGTACTTC. Residues: CASSHGGKIGREQYF. This chain connects TRBV4-3 to TRBJ2-7; D may be TRBD1 or TRBD2 (5 bases each). The germline gives CDR1 LGHNA, CDR2 YSLEER. Trimming left V 3 bases short and J 7 bases short, with 19 bases between. The CDR3 runs 15 residues.

V usage is TRBV5-1 and J usage is TRBJ1-2; no reliable D call. This CDR3 is 14 amino acids long. With 5 bases removed from V and 0 bases from J, the gap between germline ends came to 11 bases. The V gene's germline CDR1 is SGHRS and CDR2 YFSETQ. CDR3 amino acids: CASSSGDSNYGYTF. The DNA of the CDR3 is TGCGCCAGCAGTTCCGGCGACTCTAACTATGGCTACACCTTC.

This chain joins TRBV5-6 and TRBJ2-7; 12 nucleotides agree with TRBD2. This CDR3 is 16 amino acids long. Trimming cost V 2 bases and J 6 bases; bases outside gene matches: 9. CDR1 and CDR2 from the germline V gene are SGHDT and YYEEEE. The CDR3 region has the DNA TGTGCCAGCAGCTTAGGTGGACTAGCGGGATCCCTCGAGCAGTACTTC. Its protein product is CASSLGGLAGSLEQYF.

The V call is TRBV6-6, the J call TRBJ2-2; no firm D call. Trimming shortened V by 7 bases and J by 6 bases, and 6 bases separated the two germline ends. This CDR3 has 11 residues. The germline V gene encodes CDR1 MNHNY and CDR2 SVGAGI (reference sequence). In nucleotides, the CDR3 is TGTGCCAGCACCGTCCCCGGGGAGCTGTTTTTT. This gives the protein CASTVPGELFF.

V and J are TRBV6-5 and TRBJ2-7; unclear D gene. The V and J ends lost 2 bases and 1 base respectively, with 9 bases between them. The CDR3 has 14 residues. From germline, CDR1 is MNHEY and CDR2 SVGAGI. CDR3 amino acids: CASSYLDTSYEQYF. Here the CDR3 DNA reads TGTGCCAGCAGTTACCTCGACACTTCCTACGAGCAGTACTTC.

This chain uses TRBV27 with TRBJ1-4; D is uncertain. Germline CDR1 is MNHEY and CDR2 is SMNVEV (reference sequence). The V end lost 0 bases, the J end lost 0 bases, and 8 bases lay between the germline ends. The CDR3 contains 16 residues. CDR3 protein: CASSLSRLPTNEKLFF. The CDR3 nucleotides are TGTGCCAGCAGTTTATCAAGGTTGCCAACTAATGAAAAACTGTTTTTT.

This clone was counted a single time. The chain employs TRBV19 and TRBJ2-3; tentatively, D is TRBD1 (5 bases). The V gene lost 8 bases and the J gene lost 5 bases, with 14 bases spanning the gap. In germline, CDR1 is LNHDA, CDR2 SQIVND (reference sequence). CDR3 size: 13 residues. CDR3 amino acids: CASSVGRGDTQYF. The CDR3, as DNA: TGTGCCAGTTCTGTCGGTAGGGGAGATACGCAGTATTTT.